Presented here are 2 T cell receptor beta chains from one specimen sequenced in a study of blood T cell repertoires in COVID-19. Sequencing used immunoSEQ multiplex PCR; TCRdb keeps in-frame clones, though not all of them. The sample shows 300,000 to 350,000 clones, 88% of them seen only once. Sample: PBMCs or T cells enriched from blood (not recorded which). These TCRs come from a woman younger than 45 who had been exposed to COVID-19.

This chain connects TRBV10-3 to TRBJ2-3; D might be TRBD1 (6 bases). V gave up 5 bases and J gave up 1 base, with 16 bases separating them. Germline V CDR1 and CDR2: ENHRY, SYGVKD. CDR3 length: 16 amino acids. The CDR3 region has the DNA TGTGCCATCAGTTACAGGGAAAGTCCTGGCACAGATACGCAGTATTTT. Its translation is CAISYRESPGTDTQYF.

V usage is TRBV18 and J usage is TRBJ2-1; perhaps TRBD2 as D (6 bases). The CDR3 totals 13 residues. V lost 6 bases to trimming and J lost 7 bases, with 13 bases between them. Germline assignment: CDR1 KGHSH and CDR2 LQKENI. The CDR3 sequence is CASSPIGGNEQFF. CDR3 nucleotide sequence: TGTGCCAGCTCCCCGATCGGAGGGAATGAGCAGTTCTTC.